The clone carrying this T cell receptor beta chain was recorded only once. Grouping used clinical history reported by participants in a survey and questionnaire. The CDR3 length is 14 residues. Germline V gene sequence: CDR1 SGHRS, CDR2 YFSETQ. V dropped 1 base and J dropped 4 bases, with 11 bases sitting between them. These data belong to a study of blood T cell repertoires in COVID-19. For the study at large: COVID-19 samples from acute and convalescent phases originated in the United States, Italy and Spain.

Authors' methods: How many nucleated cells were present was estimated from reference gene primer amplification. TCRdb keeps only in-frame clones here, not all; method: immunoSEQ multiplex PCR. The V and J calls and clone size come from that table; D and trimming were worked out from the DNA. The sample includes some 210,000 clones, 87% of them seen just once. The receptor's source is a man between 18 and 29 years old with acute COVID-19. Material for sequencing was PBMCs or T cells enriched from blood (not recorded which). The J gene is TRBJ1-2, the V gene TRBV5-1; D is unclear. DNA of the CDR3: TGCGCCAGCAGCTTGACAGCCAGCGGCTATGGCTACACCTTC. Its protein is CASSLTASGYGYTF.